A single sample is the source of the 17 T cell receptor beta chains below, sequenced in a study of blood T cell repertoires in COVID-19. Data came from immunoSEQ multiplex PCR; TCRdb stores just in-frame clones and leaves some out. The sample shows around 160,000 clones, approximately 91% of them seen only once. The sequenced sample was peripheral blood. The receptors come from a man in his late teens or twenties with acute or convalescent COVID-19.

The rearrangement links TRBV14 to TRBJ1-1; no clear D. V shed 4 bases and J shed 3 bases, with 9 bases lying between them. The CDR3 covers 13 residues. Per germline, CDR1 SGHDN and CDR2 FVKESK. CDR3 protein: CASSPRSYTEAFF. CDR3 bases: TGTGCCAGCAGCCCCAGGTCCTACACTGAAGCTTTCTTT.

The J gene is TRBJ2-7, the V gene TRBV5-5; D might be TRBD1 (6 bases). The CDR3 totals 16 residues. V was pared by 1 base and J by 4 bases, with 18 bases between. From germline, CDR1 is SGHKS and CDR2 YYEKEE (reference sequence). The CDR3: CASSLFPTGFGYEQYF. CDR3 DNA: TGTGCCAGCAGCTTGTTCCCTACAGGGTTCGGGTACGAGCAGTACTTC.

This chain connects TRBV14 to TRBJ1-2, with unresolved D. The germline V gene has CDR1 SGHDN and CDR2 FVKESK. This CDR3 region has 13 residues. V dropped 0 bases and J dropped 2 bases, with 4 bases sitting between them. The CDR3 here is CASSQERNYGYTF. The CDR3 coding sequence is TGTGCCAGCAGCCAAGAGAGGAACTATGGCTACACCTTC.

V is TRBV19 and J is TRBJ2-1; no firm D call. CDR3 size: 15 residues. Trimming removed 0 bases from V and 2 bases from J, with 8 bases in between. Germline CDR1 is LNHDA and CDR2 is SQIVND (reference sequence). The CDR3 region has the DNA TGTGCCAGTAGTATAGAACGGTTTCCCTACAATGAGCAGTTCTTC. Residues: CASSIERFPYNEQFF. The whole variable domain, remainder taken from reference TRBV19 and TRBJ2-1, is DGGITQSPKYLFRKEGQNVTLSCEQNLNHDAMYWYRQDPGQGLRLIYYSQIVNDFQKGDIAEGYSVSREKKESFPLTVTSAQKNPTAFYLCASSIERFPYNEQFFGPGTRLTVL.

A few counts support this clone. The CDR3 DNA reads TGTGCCAGCACGCAGGGGGCTACGAACACCGGGGAGCTGTTTTTT. This sequence encodes CASTQGATNTGELFF. The chain recombines TRBV9 with TRBJ2-2; 8 bases align to TRBD1. The germline V gene encodes CDR1 SGDLS and CDR2 YYNGEE. V lost 6 bases to trimming and J lost 0 bases; unmatched junction nucleotides: 4. CDR3 length: 15 residues.

This CDR3 is CASIGGETGELFF. CDR3 DNA: TGTGCCAGCATCGGGGGGGAGACCGGGGAGCTGTTTTTT. The chain carries TRBV2 and TRBJ2-2; the match to TRBD2 covers 8 bases. This CDR3 comprises 13 residues. Germline trimming cut 7 bases from V and 5 bases from J; bases unmatched to any gene: 3. In germline, CDR1 is SNHLY, CDR2 FYNNEI.

The rearrangement uses TRBV4-2 and TRBJ1-4; D is ambiguous. V lost 0 bases to trimming and J lost 7 bases, with 9 bases between them. Looked up from germline, CDR1 is LGHNA and CDR2 is YNFKEQ. The CDR3 runs 14 residues. The CDR3 DNA reads as TGTGCCAGCAGCCAAGATGGAAGCGGTGAAAAACTGTTTTTT. As protein: CASSQDGSGEKLFF.

The chain carries TRBV19 and TRBJ2-7; 10 positions agree with TRBD1. The CDR3 runs 15 residues. V lost 3 bases to trimming and J lost 6 bases; unmatched junction nucleotides: 8. The germline V gene encodes CDR1 LNHDA and CDR2 SQIVND (reference sequence). The DNA for the CDR3 is TGTGCCAGTAGTATTCGGGACAGGGGTTACTCCGAGCAGTACTTC. This gives the protein CASSIRDRGYSEQYF.

The count of this clone is one. The rearrangement joins TRBV2 to TRBJ1-2, with D perhaps TRBD1 (6 bases). This CDR3 is 12 amino acids long. V was cut by 10 bases and J by 5 bases, with 14 bases left in between. Germline V gives CDR1 SNHLY, CDR2 FYNNEI. CDR3 DNA sequence: TGTGCCACCTGGACAGAAACATATGGCTACACCTTC. Translated, it gives CATWTETYGYTF.

This chain links TRBV5-8 with TRBJ2-1, with a tentative D call TRBD2 (6 bases). The V gene's germline CDR1 is SGHTS and CDR2 YDEGEE. Trimming shortened V by 2 bases and J by 2 bases, and 14 bases separated the two germline ends. The CDR3 has 16 amino acids. The DNA of the CDR3 is TGTGCCAGCAGCTTTGCTAGCGTTATTCCCTACAATGAGCAGTTCTTC. It specifies CASSFASVIPYNEQFF. The full variable domain, its missing parts supplied by reference TRBV5-8 and TRBJ2-1, is EAGVTQSPTHLIKTRGQQATLRCSPISGHTSVYWYQQALGLGLQFLLWYDEGEERNRGNFPPRFSGRQFPNYSSELNVNALELEDSALYLCASSFASVIPYNEQFFGPGTRLTVL.

The rearrangement links TRBV5-1 to TRBJ1-1; D is unclear. Germline V gene lookup returns CDR1 SGHRS and CDR2 YFSETQ. V was clipped by 4 bases and J by 0 bases, with 7 bases between them. The CDR3 consists of 13 residues. Here the CDR3 reads CASSMTLNTEAFF. In nucleotides, the CDR3 is TGCGCCAGCAGCATGACTCTGAACACTGAAGCTTTCTTT.

The chain recombines TRBV6-5 with TRBJ1-1, with 9 bases fitting TRBD1. This CDR3 spans 13 amino acids. V was pared by 6 bases and J by 6 bases, with 5 bases of the junction left unmatched. Germline V gives CDR1 MNHEY, CDR2 SVGAGI. The CDR3 bases are TGTGCCAGCAGCATACAGGGGGCAGCTGAAGCTTTCTTT. This sequence encodes CASSIQGAAEAFF.

The DNA of the CDR3 is TGTGCCAGCAGCCAAGCTAACAGCTACTACGAGCAGTACTTC. Amino acid sequence: CASSQANSYYEQYF. This chain joins TRBV14 and TRBJ2-7; D unclear. CDR1 and CDR2 from the germline V gene are SGHDN and FVKESK. V was cut by 1 base and J by 3 bases, with 10 bases left in between. The CDR3 sequence is 14 residues long.

The rearrangement links TRBV6-6 to TRBJ1-2, with unresolved D. The V and J ends lost 7 bases and 8 bases respectively, with 17 bases between them. This CDR3 comprises 13 residues. The germline V gene encodes CDR1 MNHNY and CDR2 SVGAGI (reference sequence). The CDR3 loop reads CASKEGSPGGYTF. Written as DNA, the CDR3 is TGTGCCAGCAAGGAAGGGTCCCCGGGGGGCTACACCTTC.

The chain's CDR3 is CASSLVVSNEKLFF. The CDR3 DNA is TGTGCCAGCAGCTTGGTTGTCAGTAATGAAAAACTGTTTTTT. The rearrangement joins TRBV5-6 to TRBJ1-4; D uncertain. The length of the CDR3 is 14 residues. The V and J ends lost 0 bases and 4 bases respectively, with 7 bases between them. Germline values: CDR1 SGHDT, CDR2 YYEEEE.

This clone has only one observation. The chain joins TRBV11-2 to TRBJ2-1; D call uncertain. The ends were cut back, 0 bases at V and 13 bases at J, with 16 bases in the middle. Looked up from germline, CDR1 is SGHAT and CDR2 is FQNNGV. This CDR3 spans 14 amino acids. The CDR3 sequence is CASSLEPLPQSQFF. CDR3 DNA: TGTGCCAGCAGCTTAGAACCACTACCTCAGAGCCAGTTCTTC.

The chain couples TRBV6-1 to TRBJ2-5; D might be TRBD2 (5 bases). The CDR3 length is 12 residues. Per germline, CDR1 MNHNS and CDR2 SASEGT. The V end was cut by 3 bases, the J end by 7 bases, with 9 bases between. CDR3 sequence reads: CASSDDGGTQYF. DNA for the CDR3: TGTGCCAGCAGTGACGATGGAGGGACCCAGTACTTC.